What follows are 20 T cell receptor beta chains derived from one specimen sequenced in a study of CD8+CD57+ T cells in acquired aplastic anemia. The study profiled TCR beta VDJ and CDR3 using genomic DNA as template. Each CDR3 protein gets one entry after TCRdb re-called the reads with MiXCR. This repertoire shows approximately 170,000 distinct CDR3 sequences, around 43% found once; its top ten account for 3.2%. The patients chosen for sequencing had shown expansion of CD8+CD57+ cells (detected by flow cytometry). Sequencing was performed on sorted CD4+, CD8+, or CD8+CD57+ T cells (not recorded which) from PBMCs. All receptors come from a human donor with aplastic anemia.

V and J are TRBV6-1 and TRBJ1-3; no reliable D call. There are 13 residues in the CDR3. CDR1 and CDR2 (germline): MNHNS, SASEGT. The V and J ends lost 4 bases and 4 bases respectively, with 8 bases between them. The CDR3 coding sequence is TGTGCCAGCAGTGCCAGAGAGGGAAACACCATATATTTT. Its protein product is CASSAREGNTIYF.

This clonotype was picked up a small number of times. The CDR3 loop reads CASSLWGSGETQYF. In DNA, the CDR3 is TGTGCCAGCAGTTTATGGGGGAGCGGAGAGACCCAGTACTTC. The V gene is TRBV27, the J gene TRBJ2-5; D possibly matches TRBD1 or TRBD2 (5 bases each). The V and J ends lost 1 base and 4 bases respectively, with 10 bases between them. The CDR3 is 14 amino acids. Germline loops: CDR1 MNHEY, CDR2 SMNVEV (reference sequence).

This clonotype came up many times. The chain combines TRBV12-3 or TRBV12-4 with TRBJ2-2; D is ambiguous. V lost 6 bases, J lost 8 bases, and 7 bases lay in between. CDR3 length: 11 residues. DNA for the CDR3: TGTGCCAGCAGAAGCGAAGGGGAGCTGTTTTTT. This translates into CASRSEGELFF.

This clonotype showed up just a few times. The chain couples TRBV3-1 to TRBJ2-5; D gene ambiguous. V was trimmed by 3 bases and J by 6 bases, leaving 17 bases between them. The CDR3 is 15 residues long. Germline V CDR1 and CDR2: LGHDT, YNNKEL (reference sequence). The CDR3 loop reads CASSQKPGPLQTQYF. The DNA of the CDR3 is TGTGCCAGCAGCCAGAAACCCGGTCCGTTGCAGACCCAGTACTTC.

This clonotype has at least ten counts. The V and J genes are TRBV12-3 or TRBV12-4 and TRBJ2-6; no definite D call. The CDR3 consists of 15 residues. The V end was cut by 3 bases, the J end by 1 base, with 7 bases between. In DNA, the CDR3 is TGTGCCAGCAGTTTTGGGGAATCTGGGGCCAACGTCCTGACTTTC. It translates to CASSFGESGANVLTF.

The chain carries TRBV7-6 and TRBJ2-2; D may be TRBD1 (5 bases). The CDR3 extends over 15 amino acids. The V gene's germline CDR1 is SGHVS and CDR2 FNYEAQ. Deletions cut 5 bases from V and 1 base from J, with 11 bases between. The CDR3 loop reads CASSTGQGNTGELFF. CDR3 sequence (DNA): TGTGCCAGCAGCACCGGGCAGGGGAACACCGGGGAGCTGTTTTTT.

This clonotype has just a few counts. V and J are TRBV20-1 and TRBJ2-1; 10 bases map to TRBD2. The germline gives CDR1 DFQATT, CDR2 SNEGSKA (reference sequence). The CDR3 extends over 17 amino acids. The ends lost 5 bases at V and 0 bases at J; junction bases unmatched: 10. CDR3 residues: CSAGVAGGEISYNEQFF. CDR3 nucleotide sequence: TGCAGTGCTGGAGTAGCGGGAGGCGAAATCTCCTACAATGAGCAGTTCTTC.

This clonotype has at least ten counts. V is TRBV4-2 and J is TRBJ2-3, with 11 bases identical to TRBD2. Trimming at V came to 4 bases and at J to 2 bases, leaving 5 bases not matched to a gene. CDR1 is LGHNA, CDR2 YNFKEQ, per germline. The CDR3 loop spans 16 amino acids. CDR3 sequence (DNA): TGTGCCAGCAGCCTGTTACTAGCGGGGGTCACAGATACGCAGTATTTT. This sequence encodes CASSLLLAGVTDTQYF.

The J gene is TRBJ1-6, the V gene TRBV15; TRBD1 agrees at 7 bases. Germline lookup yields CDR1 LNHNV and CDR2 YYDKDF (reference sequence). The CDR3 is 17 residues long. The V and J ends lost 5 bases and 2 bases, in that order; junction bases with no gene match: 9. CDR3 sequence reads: CATSARTGGPYNSPLHF. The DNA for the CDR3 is TGTGCCACCAGCGCCCGGACAGGTGGCCCCTATAATTCACCCCTCCACTTT. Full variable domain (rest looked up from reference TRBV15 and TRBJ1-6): DAMVIQNPRYQVTQFGKPVTLSCSQTLNHNVMYWYQQKSSQAPKLLFHYYDKDFNNEADTPDNFQSRRPNTSFCFLDIRSPGLGDTAMYLCATSARTGGPYNSPLHFGNGTRLTVT.

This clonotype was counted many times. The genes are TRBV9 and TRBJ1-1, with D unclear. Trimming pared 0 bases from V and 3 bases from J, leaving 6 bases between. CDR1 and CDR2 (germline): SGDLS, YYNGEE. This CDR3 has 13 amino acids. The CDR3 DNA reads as TGTGCCAGCAGCGTAGCCGGGGACACTGAAGCTTTCTTT. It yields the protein CASSVAGDTEAFF.

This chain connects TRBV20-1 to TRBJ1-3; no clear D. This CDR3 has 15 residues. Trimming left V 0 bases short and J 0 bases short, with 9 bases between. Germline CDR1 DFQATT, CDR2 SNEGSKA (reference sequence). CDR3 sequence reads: CSARDPRNSGNTIYF. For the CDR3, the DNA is TGCAGTGCTAGAGATCCCCGGAACTCTGGAAACACCATATATTTT.

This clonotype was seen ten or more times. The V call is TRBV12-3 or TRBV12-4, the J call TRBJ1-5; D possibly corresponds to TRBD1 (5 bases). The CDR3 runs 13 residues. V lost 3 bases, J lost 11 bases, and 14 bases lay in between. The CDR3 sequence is CASSLGQSFSQHF. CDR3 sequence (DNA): TGTGCCAGCAGTTTGGGGCAGTCCTTTTCCCAGCATTTT.

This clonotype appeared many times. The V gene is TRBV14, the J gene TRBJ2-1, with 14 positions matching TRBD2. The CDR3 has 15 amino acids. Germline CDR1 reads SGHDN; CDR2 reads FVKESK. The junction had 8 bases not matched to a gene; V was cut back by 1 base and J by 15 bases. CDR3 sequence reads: CASSQVTSGRAWWFF. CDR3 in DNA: TGTGCCAGCAGCCAAGTGACTAGCGGGAGGGCCTGGTGGTTCTTC.

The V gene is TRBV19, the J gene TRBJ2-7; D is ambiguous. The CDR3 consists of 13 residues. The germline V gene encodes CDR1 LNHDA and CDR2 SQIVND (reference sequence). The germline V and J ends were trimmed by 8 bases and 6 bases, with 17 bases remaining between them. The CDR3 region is CASSWTDVSEQYF. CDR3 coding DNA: TGTGCCAGTTCTTGGACGGATGTGAGCGAGCAGTACTTC.

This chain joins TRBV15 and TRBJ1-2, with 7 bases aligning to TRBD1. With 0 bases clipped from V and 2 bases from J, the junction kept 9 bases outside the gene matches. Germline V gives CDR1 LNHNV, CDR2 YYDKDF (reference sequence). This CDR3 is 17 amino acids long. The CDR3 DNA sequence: TGTGCCACCAGCAGAGAGGCAGGGGGACTGTCCAACTATGGCTACACCTTC. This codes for CATSREAGGLSNYGYTF.

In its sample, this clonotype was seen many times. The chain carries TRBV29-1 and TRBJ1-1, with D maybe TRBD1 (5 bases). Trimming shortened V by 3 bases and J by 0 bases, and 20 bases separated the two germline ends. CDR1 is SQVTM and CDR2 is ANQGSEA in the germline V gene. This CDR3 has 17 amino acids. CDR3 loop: CSVDSRVGFDLNTEAFF. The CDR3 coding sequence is TGCAGCGTTGATTCCAGGGTGGGTTTCGATCTGAACACTGAAGCTTTCTTT.

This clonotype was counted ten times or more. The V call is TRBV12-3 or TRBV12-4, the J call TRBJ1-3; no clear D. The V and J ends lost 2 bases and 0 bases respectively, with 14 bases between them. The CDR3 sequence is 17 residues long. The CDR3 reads CASSLSRGRTSGNTIYF. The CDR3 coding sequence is TGTGCCAGCAGTTTAAGTCGGGGAAGGACCTCTGGAAACACCATATATTTT.

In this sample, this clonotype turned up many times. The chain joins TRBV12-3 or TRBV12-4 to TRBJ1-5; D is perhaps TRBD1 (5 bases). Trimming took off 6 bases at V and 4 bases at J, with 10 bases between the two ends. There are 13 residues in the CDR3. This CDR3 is CASRLTVNQPQHF. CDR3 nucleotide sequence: TGTGCCAGCAGGCTGACAGTAAATCAGCCCCAGCATTTT.

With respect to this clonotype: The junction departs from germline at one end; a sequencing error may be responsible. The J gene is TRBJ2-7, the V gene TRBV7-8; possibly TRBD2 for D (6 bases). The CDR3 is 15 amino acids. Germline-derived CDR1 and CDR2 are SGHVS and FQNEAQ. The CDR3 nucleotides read TGTGCCAGCAGCCCGATGCACGGGAGCTCCGACGAGCAGTACTTC. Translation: CASSPMHGSSDEQYF. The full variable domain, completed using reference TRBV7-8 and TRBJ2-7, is GAGVSQSPRYKVAKRGQDVALRCDPISGHVSLFWYQQALGQGPEFLTYFQNEAQLDKSGLPSDRFFAERPEGSVSTLKIQRTQQEDSAVYLCASSPMHGSSDEQYFGPGTRLTVT.

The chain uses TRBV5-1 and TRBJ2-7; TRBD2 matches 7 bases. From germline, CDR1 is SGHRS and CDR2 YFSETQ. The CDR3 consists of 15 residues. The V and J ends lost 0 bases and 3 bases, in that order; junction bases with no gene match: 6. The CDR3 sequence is CASSLDSGVLYEQYF. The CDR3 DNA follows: TGCGCCAGCAGCTTGGACAGCGGGGTGCTCTACGAGCAGTACTTC.